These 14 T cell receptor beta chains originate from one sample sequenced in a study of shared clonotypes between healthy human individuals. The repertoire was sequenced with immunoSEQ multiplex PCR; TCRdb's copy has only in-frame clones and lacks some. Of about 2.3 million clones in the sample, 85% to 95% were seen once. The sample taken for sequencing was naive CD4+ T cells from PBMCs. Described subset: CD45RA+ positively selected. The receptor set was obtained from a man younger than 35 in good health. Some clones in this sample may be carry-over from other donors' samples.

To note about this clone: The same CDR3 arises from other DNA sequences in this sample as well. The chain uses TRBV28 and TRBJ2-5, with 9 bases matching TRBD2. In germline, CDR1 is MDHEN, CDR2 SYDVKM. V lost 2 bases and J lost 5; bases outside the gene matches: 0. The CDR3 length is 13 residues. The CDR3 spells CASSLSGGETQYF. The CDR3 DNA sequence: TGTGCCAGCAGTTTAAGCGGGGGGGAGACCCAGTACTTC.

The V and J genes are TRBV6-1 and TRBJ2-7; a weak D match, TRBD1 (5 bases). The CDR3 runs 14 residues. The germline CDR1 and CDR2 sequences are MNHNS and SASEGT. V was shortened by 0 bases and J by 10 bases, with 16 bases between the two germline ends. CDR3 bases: TGTGCCAGCAGTGAAGCGGAAAGACGGACAAAACAGTACTTC. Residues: CASSEAERRTKQYF.

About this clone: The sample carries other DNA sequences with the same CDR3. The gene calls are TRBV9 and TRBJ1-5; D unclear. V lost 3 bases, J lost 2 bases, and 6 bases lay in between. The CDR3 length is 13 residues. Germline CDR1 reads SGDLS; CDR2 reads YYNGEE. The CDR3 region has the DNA TGTGCCAGCAGCGGTGGGGGCAATCAGCCCCAGCATTTT. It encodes CASSGGGNQPQHF.

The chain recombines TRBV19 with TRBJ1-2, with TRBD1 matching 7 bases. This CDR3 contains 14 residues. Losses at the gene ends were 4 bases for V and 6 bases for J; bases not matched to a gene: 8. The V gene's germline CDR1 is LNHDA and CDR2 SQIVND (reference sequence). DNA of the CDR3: TGTGCCAGTAGTACCCGACAGGGATGGGATGGCTACACCTTC. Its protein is CASSTRQGWDGYTF.

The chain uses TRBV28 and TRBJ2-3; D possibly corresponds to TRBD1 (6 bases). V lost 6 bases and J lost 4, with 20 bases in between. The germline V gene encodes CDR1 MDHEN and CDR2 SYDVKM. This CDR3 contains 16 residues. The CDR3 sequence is CASRTSRGGDADTQYF. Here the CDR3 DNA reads TGTGCCAGCAGAACCTCCAGGGGCGGAGACGCAGATACGCAGTATTTT.

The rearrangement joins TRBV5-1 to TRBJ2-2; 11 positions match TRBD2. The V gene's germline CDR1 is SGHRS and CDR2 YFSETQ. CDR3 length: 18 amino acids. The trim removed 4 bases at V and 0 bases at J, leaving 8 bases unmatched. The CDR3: CASSPTMTSGANTGELFF. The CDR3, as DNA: TGCGCCAGCAGCCCTACGATGACTAGCGGGGCGAACACCGGGGAGCTGTTTTTT.

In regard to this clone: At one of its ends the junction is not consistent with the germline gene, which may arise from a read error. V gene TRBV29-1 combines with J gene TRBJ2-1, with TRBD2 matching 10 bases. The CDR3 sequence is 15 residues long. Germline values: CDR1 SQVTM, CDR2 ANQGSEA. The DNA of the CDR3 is TGCAGCGTGGGTAGGACTAGCGGCTCCGACAATGAGCAGTTCTTC. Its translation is CSVGRTSGSDNEQFF.

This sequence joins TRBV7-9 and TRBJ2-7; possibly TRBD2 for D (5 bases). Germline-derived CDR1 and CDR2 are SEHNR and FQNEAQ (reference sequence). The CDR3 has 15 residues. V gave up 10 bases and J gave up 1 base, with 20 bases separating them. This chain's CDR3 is CAIRREQTLSYEQYF. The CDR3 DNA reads TGTGCCATCCGACGGGAACAGACCTTATCCTACGAGCAGTACTTC.

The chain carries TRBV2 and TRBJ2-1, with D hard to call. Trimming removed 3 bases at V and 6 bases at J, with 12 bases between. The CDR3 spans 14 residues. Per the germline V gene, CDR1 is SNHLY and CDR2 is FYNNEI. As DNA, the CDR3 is TGTGCCAGCAGTGACAGTAGGTCCACCAATGAGCAGTTCTTC. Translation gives CASSDSRSTNEQFF.

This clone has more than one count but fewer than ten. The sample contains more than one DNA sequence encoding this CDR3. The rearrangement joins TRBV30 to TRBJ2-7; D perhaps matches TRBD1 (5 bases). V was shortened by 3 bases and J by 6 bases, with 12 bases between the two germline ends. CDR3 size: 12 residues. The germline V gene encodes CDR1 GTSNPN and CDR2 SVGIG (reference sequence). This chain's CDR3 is CAWSPQGLEQYF. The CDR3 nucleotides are TGTGCCTGGAGCCCCCAGGGTCTCGAGCAGTACTTC.

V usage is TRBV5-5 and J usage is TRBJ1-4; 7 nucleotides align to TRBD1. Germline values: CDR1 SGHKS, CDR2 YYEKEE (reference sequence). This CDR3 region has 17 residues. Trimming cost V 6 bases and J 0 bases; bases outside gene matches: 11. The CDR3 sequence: CASKLRTGTATNEKLFF. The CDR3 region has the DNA TGTGCCAGCAAACTAAGGACAGGAACAGCAACTAATGAAAAACTGTTTTTT.

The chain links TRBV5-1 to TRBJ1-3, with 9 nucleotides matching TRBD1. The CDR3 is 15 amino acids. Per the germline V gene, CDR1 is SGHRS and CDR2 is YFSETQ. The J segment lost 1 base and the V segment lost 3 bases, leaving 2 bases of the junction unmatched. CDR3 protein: CASSYGQGSGNTIYF. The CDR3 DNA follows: TGCGCCAGCAGCTATGGACAGGGGTCTGGAAACACCATATATTTT.

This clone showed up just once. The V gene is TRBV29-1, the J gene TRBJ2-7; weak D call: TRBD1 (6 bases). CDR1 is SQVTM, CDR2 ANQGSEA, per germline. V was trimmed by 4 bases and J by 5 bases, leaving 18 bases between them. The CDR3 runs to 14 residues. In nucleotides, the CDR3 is TGCAGCGTTGCCCCGGACAGCCCCGTGGACGAGCAGTACTTC. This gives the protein CSVAPDSPVDEQYF.

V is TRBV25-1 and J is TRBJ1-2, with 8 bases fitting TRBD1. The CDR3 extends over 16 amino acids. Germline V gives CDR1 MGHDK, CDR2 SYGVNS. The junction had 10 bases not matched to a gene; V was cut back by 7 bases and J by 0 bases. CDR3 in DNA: TGTGCCAGCACGACGACAGGGGCAGGAGCTAACTATGGCTACACCTTC. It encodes CASTTTGAGANYGYTF.